The 2 T cell receptor beta chains below come from one sample, sequenced in a study of blood T cells in healthy people across ages. For the second PCR, which ran for 7 to 11 cycles, a sample-barcoded 5' primer and a J-beta primer mix were used. Via MiXCR, TCRdb re-called the 5' RACE reads, giving one row per CDR3 protein. The data show 700,000 or so distinct CDR3 sequences, around 38% seen once. The source material was blood. These TCRs come from a man at least 80 years old in good health.

The rearrangement uses TRBV5-1 and TRBJ2-2; 8 nucleotides align to TRBD2. In germline, CDR1 is SGHRS, CDR2 YFSETQ. V gave up 9 bases and J gave up 2 bases; unmatched junction bases: 12. This CDR3 region has 16 residues. The CDR3 here is CATATIAGFNTGELFF. CDR3 in DNA: TGCGCCACCGCGACCATAGCGGGATTTAACACCGGGGAGCTGTTTTTT. Full variable domain (rest looked up from reference TRBV5-1 and TRBJ2-2): KAGVTQTPRYLIKTRGQQVTLSCSPISGHRSVSWYQQTPGQGLQFLFEYFSETQRNKGNFPGRFSGRQFSNSRSEMNVSTLELGDSALYLCATATIAGFNTGELFFGEGSRLTVL.

With respect to this clonotype: One end of the junction does not line up with germline, which may come from a read error. The CDR3 nucleotides are TGTGCTAGCAGATTTGGGGCAGATACGCAGTATTTT. The encoded protein is CASRFGADTQYF. This chain connects TRBV12-3 or TRBV12-4 to TRBJ2-3; unclear D gene. The CDR3 spans 12 residues.